The rows below give T cell receptor beta chains drawn from one sample of a study of blood T cell repertoires in COVID-19. Assay used: immunoSEQ multiplex PCR; TCRdb lists only in-frame clones, some missing. The sample comprises about 200,000 clones, 80% of which are singletons, and about 7.2% rests with the top ten. Material for sequencing was PBMCs or T cells enriched from blood (not recorded which). The receptors stem from a woman aged 40-49 years with acute COVID-19. Both conserved end residues are part of each CDR3. Fields, in order: J gene, clone size, V gene, D gene, CDR3 protein, CDR3 DNA. The D gene is left open where the match is weak. Clone size is not always given. Where it is, it says once, few, many or a class for expanded clones.

>TRBJ1-2|.|TRBV5-4|.
CASSSRGGSYGYTF
TGTGCCAGCAGCTCACGTGGAGGGTCCTATGGCTACACCTTC
>TRBJ1-6|.|TRBV28|TRBD1
CASSFQGVGMVGSPLHF
TGTGCCAGCAGTTTCCAGGGGGTAGGGATGGTAGGTTCACCCCTCCACTTT
>TRBJ1-5|.|TRBV6-1|TRBD1
CASSDHGRLDRGHQPQHF
TGTGCCAGCAGTGACCATGGCAGATTAGACAGGGGTCATCAGCCCCAGCATTTT
>TRBJ1-6|once|TRBV27|.
CASSSLGGSYNSPLHF
TGTGCCAGCAGTTCTTTAGGGGGCTCCTATAATTCACCCCTCCACTTT
>TRBJ1-1|.|TRBV3-1/TRBV3-2|.
CASSQTDRNTEAFF
TGTGCCAGCAGCCAAACTGACAGGAACACTGAAGCTTTCTTT
>TRBJ2-1|.|TRBV29-1|TRBD2
CSHARSSGYNEQFF
TGCAGCCACGCTCGCTCTAGCGGCTACAATGAGCAGTTCTTC
>TRBJ2-3|.|TRBV19|.
CASSRVRGTQYF
TGTGCCAGTAGTAGAGTCAGGGGAACGCAGTATTTT
>TRBJ2-7|.|TRBV3-1/TRBV3-2|.
CASSQESAVVPGDRSYEQYF
TGTGCCAGCAGCCAAGAGTCAGCGGTTGTTCCGGGAGACCGGTCCTACGAGCAGTACTTC
>TRBJ2-1|.|TRBV3-1/TRBV3-2|TRBD2
CASSRVTSGTYNEQFF
TGTGCCAGCAGCCGAGTGACTAGCGGGACCTACAATGAGCAGTTCTTC
>TRBJ1-1|.|TRBV7-2|.
CASSLGHGGDTEAFF
TGTGCCAGCAGCTTAGGCCACGGGGGTGACACTGAAGCTTTCTTT
>TRBJ2-3|once|TRBV7-6|TRBD1
CASSPRDRWGTDTQYF
TGTGCCAGCAGCCCCCGGGACAGGTGGGGAACAGATACGCAGTATTTT
>TRBJ2-2|.|TRBV7-2|TRBD1
CASSLWDRGAGELFF
TGTGCCAGCAGCTTATGGGACAGGGGTGCCGGGGAGCTGTTTTTT
>TRBJ1-2|.|TRBV19|TRBD1
CASSIDFGQGWYGYTF
TGTGCCAGTAGTATAGATTTCGGACAGGGGTGGTATGGCTACACCTTC
>TRBJ1-1|.|TRBV21-1|.
CASSRKQGDGLNTEAFF
TGTGCCAGCAGCAGAAAGCAGGGGGACGGGTTGAACACTGAAGCTTTCTTT
>TRBJ2-3|.|TRBV2|TRBD2
CASSSLAGGTDTQYF
TGTGCCAGCAGTAGTCTAGCGGGAGGCACAGATACGCAGTATTTT
>TRBJ2-7|.|TRBV4-1|TRBD2
CASSFRTQGTSGDQEEQYF
TGCGCCAGCAGCTTTCGTACCCAGGGGACTAGCGGGGACCAGGAGGAGCAGTACTTC
>TRBJ1-2|.|TRBV27|TRBD1
CASSLQGAEGYTF
TGTGCCAGCAGCCTACAGGGGGCAGAGGGCTACACCTTC
>TRBJ1-6|few|TRBV28|.
CASAPSSYNSPLHF
TGTGCCAGCGCCCCCAGCTCCTATAATTCACCCCTCCACTTT
>TRBJ1-2|few|TRBV12-3/TRBV12-4|TRBD1
CASRETGGGGYTF
TGTGCCAGCAGAGAAACAGGGGGAGGGGGCTACACCTTC
>TRBJ2-1|.|TRBV19|TRBD1
CASSTGWTYNEQFF
TGTGCCAGCTCGACAGGGTGGACCTACAATGAGCAGTTCTTC
>TRBJ2-1|.|TRBV9|TRBD2
CASSPRGIAGYNEQFF
TGTGCCAGCAGCCCCAGGGGAATAGCGGGATACAATGAGCAGTTCTTC
>TRBJ2-3|.|TRBV29-1|TRBD1
CSVTWTGGKGTQYF
TGCAGCGTGACCTGGACAGGGGGTAAGGGTACGCAGTATTTT
>TRBJ2-7|.|TRBV18|TRBD1
CASSLGTGGEYEQYF
TGTGCCAGCTCACTCGGGACAGGGGGCGAATACGAGCAGTACTTC
>TRBJ2-2|.|TRBV5-3|TRBD2
CARSFRSGGTNTGELFF
TGTGCCAGAAGCTTTAGATCCGGGGGGACGAACACCGGGGAGCTGTTTTTT
>TRBJ1-2|.|TRBV7-2|TRBD1
CASSQVGQGYGYTF
TGTGCCAGCAGCCAAGTGGGACAGGGCTATGGCTACACCTTC
>TRBJ2-1|few|TRBV4-3|TRBD2
CASSQAAGGFNEQFF
TGCGCCAGCAGCCAAGCTGCGGGAGGTTTCAATGAGCAGTTCTTC
>TRBJ2-3|.|TRBV13|TRBD2
CASSSRTSGGVADTQYF
TGTGCCAGCAGCTCGCGGACTAGCGGGGGGGTAGCAGATACGCAGTATTTT
>TRBJ1-1|.|TRBV7-9|.
CASSLAQGLNTEAFF
TGTGCCAGCAGCTTAGCGCAGGGCTTGAACACTGAAGCTTTCTTT
>TRBJ2-5|many|TRBV19|TRBD2
CATSWGTSGRGETQYF
TGTGCCACCTCCTGGGGGACTAGCGGGAGAGGAGAGACCCAGTACTTC
>TRBJ1-2|.|TRBV27|.
CASSPTTGGGYGYTF
TGTGCCAGCAGCCCGACGACTGGGGGGGGCTATGGCTACACCTTC
>TRBJ1-1|.|TRBV2|.
CASSGLGGIGEAFF
TGTGCCAGCAGTGGGCTGGGGGGGATTGGTGAAGCTTTCTTT
>TRBJ2-2|once|TRBV6-5|TRBD1
CASSWDSTNTGELFF
TGTGCCAGCAGTTGGGACAGTACTAACACCGGGGAGCTGTTTTTT
>TRBJ2-5|large|TRBV5-1|TRBD2
CASSSGLAGAQYQETQYF
TGCGCCAGCAGCTCGGGACTAGCGGGGGCCCAGTACCAAGAGACCCAGTACTTC
>TRBJ2-2|many|TRBV2|.
CASTRLQGPGELFF
TGTGCCAGCACGCGTTTACAGGGACCCGGGGAGCTGTTTTTT
>TRBJ2-7|.|TRBV18|TRBD1
CASSPGQGTTGQYF
TGTGCCAGCTCACCGGGACAGGGGACTACGGGGCAGTACTTC
>TRBJ1-6|.|TRBV5-1|.
CASSPDGAGSSYNSPLHF
TGCGCCAGCAGCCCCGACGGCGCGGGGAGCTCCTATAATTCACCCCTCCACTTT
>TRBJ2-5|.|TRBV2|.
CASSETRSGETQYF
TGTGCCAGCAGTGAGACTAGGAGCGGGGAGACCCAGTACTTC
>TRBJ2-7|.|TRBV23-1|TRBD2
CASTRVAGVSCYEQYF
TGCGCCAGCACGCGTGTGGCGGGAGTTTCGTGCTACGAGCAGTACTTC
>TRBJ2-5|.|TRBV29-1|.
CSVEWKVRETQYF
TGCAGCGTTGAATGGAAAGTCAGGGAGACCCAGTACTTC
>TRBJ1-1|.|TRBV18|TRBD1
CASSPIRGQTEAFF
TGTGCCAGCTCACCAATCAGGGGGCAAACTGAAGCTTTCTTT
>TRBJ2-7|.|TRBV18|.
CASSQSGISYEQYF
TGTGCCAGCTCACAATCCGGGATCTCCTACGAGCAGTACTTC
>TRBJ2-7|.|TRBV30|.
CAWGSAVKYF
TGTGCCTGGGGGTCCGCAGTGAAGTACTTC
>TRBJ2-1|.|TRBV7-8|.
CASSLVAEPEDEQFF
TGTGCCAGCAGCTTAGTGGCGGAGCCCGAGGATGAGCAGTTCTTC
>TRBJ2-2|.|TRBV10-3|TRBD1
CAISEPTGGDTGELFF
TGTGCCATCAGTGAGCCGACAGGGGGCGATACCGGGGAGCTGTTTTTT
>TRBJ1-4|.|TRBV28|TRBD1
CASSLDRVGTNEKLFF
TGTGCCAGCAGCCTAGACAGGGTAGGCACTAATGAAAAACTGTTTTTT
>TRBJ2-1|few|TRBV3-1/TRBV3-2|.
CASSPRQGNEQFF
TGTGCCAGCAGCCCCCGGCAGGGCAATGAGCAGTTCTTC
>TRBJ2-7|.|TRBV9|.
CASTPGPGGGEQYF
TGTGCCAGCACCCCAGGGCCGGGGGGCGGCGAGCAGTACTTC
>TRBJ1-2|.|TRBV5-4|.
CASSLEPVTNYGYTF
TGTGCCAGCAGCTTAGAGCCGGTTACTAACTATGGCTACACCTTC